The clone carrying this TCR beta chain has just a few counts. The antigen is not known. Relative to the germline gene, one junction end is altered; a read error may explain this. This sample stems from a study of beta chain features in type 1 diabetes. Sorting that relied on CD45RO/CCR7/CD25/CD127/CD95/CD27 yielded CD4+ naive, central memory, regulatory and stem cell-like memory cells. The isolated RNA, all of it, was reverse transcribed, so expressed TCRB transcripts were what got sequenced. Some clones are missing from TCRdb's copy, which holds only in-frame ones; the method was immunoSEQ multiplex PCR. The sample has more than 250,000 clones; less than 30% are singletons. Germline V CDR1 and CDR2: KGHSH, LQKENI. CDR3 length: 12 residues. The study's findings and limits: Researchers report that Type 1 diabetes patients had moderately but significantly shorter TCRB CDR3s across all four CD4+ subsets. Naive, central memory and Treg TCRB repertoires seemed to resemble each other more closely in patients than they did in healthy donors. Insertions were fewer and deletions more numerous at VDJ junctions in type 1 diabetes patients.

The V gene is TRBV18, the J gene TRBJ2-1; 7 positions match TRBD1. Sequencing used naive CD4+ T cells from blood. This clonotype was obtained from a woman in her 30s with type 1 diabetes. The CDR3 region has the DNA TGTGCCAGCTCACCAACGACAGGGCATAATCTCTTC. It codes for CASSPTTGHNLF. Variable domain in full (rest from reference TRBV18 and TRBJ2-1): NAGVMQNPRHLVRRRGQEARLRCSPMKGHSHVYWYRQLPEEGLKFMVYLQKENIIDESGMPKERFSAEFPKEGPSILRIQQVVRGDSAAYFCASSPTTGHNLFGPGTRLTVL.